This T cell receptor (beta chain) was identified during a study of T cell changes during pregnancy in multiple sclerosis. Method: immunoSEQ multiplex PCR; TCRdb's copy keeps in-frame clones and lacks some. The sample lists tens of thousands of clones, 90% occurring once. The germline V gene encodes CDR1 SGHTS and CDR2 YDEGEE. This CDR3 has 18 amino acids. J lost 0 bases, V lost 0 bases, and 4 bases had no gene match. The source was CD4+ T cells from peripheral blood mononuclear cells, collected in the second trimester of pregnancy. This receptor was obtained from a female donor with multiple sclerosis, enrolled in a pregnancy study. The rearrangement links TRBV5-8 to TRBJ2-1; 12 positions match TRBD2. CDR3 sequence reads: CASSLVLAGGSSYNEQFF. The DNA of the CDR3 is TGTGCCAGCAGCTTGGTGCTAGCGGGGGGGAGCTCCTACAATGAGCAGTTCTTC.